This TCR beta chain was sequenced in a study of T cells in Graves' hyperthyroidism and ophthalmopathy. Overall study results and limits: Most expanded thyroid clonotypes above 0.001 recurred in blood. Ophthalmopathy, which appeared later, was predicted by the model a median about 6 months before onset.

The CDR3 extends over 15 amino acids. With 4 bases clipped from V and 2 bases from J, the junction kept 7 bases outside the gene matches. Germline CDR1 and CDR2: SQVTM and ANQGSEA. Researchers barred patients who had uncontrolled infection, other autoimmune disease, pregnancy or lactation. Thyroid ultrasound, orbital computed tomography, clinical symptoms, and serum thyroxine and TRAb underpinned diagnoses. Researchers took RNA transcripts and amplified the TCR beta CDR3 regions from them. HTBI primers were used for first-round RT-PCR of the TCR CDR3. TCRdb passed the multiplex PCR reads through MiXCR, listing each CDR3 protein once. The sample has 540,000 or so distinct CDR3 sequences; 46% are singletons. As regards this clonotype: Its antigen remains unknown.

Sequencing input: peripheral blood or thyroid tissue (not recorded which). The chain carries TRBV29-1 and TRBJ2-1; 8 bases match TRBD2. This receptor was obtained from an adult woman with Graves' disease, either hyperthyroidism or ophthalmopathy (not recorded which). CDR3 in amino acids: CSVARLAGPYNEQFF. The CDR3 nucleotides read TGCAGCGTTGCGAGGCTAGCGGGTCCCTACAATGAGCAGTTCTTC.